The entry below gives a single T cell receptor beta chain sequence along with its context. Trimming removed 0 bases from V and 4 bases from J, with 11 bases in between. The V gene's germline CDR1 is SGDLS and CDR2 YYNGEE. The CDR3 spans 15 residues. The sample originates from a study of blood T cell repertoires in COVID-19. Study-level information: From T cells, B-cell-depleted T cells, or PBMCs came the material, which was cDNA or gDNA.

Original data processing: Estimates of nucleated cell counts were drawn from the amplification of reference gene primers. Method: immunoSEQ multiplex PCR; TCRdb's copy keeps in-frame clones and lacks some. The DNA gave D and trimming, while V, J and clone size come from that table. The data hold 250,000 or so clones, with approximately 89% observed a single time. This TCR came from a woman in her 40s who had recovered from COVID-19. The rearrangement uses TRBV9 and TRBJ1-5; weak D call: TRBD1 (5 bases). The sequenced sample was peripheral blood. The CDR3 protein is CASSVDGRVNQPQHF. CDR3 coding DNA: TGTGCCAGCAGCGTAGACGGCAGGGTAAATCAGCCCCAGCATTTT.